These 21 T cell receptor beta chains share one sample of origin, sequenced in a study of T cells after yellow fever vaccination. Using its own MiXCR run on the 5' RACE reads, TCRdb lists one record per CDR3 protein. The sample lists around 160,000 distinct CDR3 sequences; more than 5.5% were seen once. Sequences were derived from CD4+ T cells sorted from PBMCs, sampled more than 4 days after the first yellow fever vaccination. Every receptor here comes from a man between 18 and 29 years old who received the YFV17D yellow fever vaccine.

Ten or more counts support this clonotype. The V call is TRBV20-1, the J call TRBJ1-4, with D unclear. Germline-derived CDR1 and CDR2 are DFQATT and SNEGSKA (reference sequence). The CDR3 consists of 13 residues. The V end lost 4 bases, the J end lost 5 bases, and 11 bases lay between the germline ends. The CDR3 loop is CSAKQDGNEKLFF. The CDR3 DNA is TGCAGTGCTAAGCAGGACGGAAATGAAAAACTGTTTTTT.

This clonotype came up many times. The rearrangement links TRBV18 to TRBJ1-1; D is undetermined. CDR1 KGHSH and CDR2 LQKENI come from the germline V gene. The ends were cut back, 4 bases at V and 0 bases at J, with 18 bases in the middle. CDR3 length equals 17 residues. CDR3: CASSLQSLLVVNTEAFF. In DNA form, the CDR3 reads TGTGCCAGCTCACTCCAGTCCCTCTTAGTGGTGAACACTGAAGCTTTCTTT.

This clonotype was counted ten times or more. The rearrangement joins TRBV24-1 to TRBJ2-5; a weak D match, TRBD2 (5 bases). CDR1 and CDR2 (germline): KGHDR, SFDVKD. The CDR3 runs 16 residues. V lost 3 bases to trimming and J lost 1 base, with 14 bases between them. In DNA form, the CDR3 reads TGTGCCACCAGTGATCCCGCCGCAAGCGGCCAAGAGACCCAGTACTTC. Translating it yields CATSDPAASGQETQYF.

This clonotype was seen more than once but under ten times. The gene calls are TRBV4-2 and TRBJ2-2; no clear D gene. The germline CDR1 and CDR2 sequences are LGHNA and YNFKEQ. V shed 4 bases and J shed 0 bases, with 9 bases lying between them. The CDR3 sequence is 15 residues long. The DNA for the CDR3 is TGTGCCAGCAGCCTTCGACACACGAACACCGGGGAGCTGTTTTTT. It encodes CASSLRHTNTGELFF.

This clonotype was detected many times. The CDR3 loop reads CASSRRDFYEQYF. As DNA, the CDR3 is TGTGCCAGCAGCCGAAGGGACTTCTACGAGCAGTACTTC. This chain joins TRBV3-1 and TRBJ2-7; D possibly corresponds to TRBD2 (6 bases). The CDR3 is 13 amino acids. Deletions cut 4 bases from V and 3 bases from J, with 10 bases between. CDR1 and CDR2 from the germline V gene are LGHDT and YNNKEL (reference sequence).

The chain employs TRBV18 and TRBJ1-5; D not certain. Per germline, CDR1 KGHSH and CDR2 LQKENI. The CDR3 covers 16 residues. Between the trimmed V and J ends, which lost 4 bases and 1 base, there was a span of 14 bases. CDR3 amino acids: CASSLSQAPSNQPQHF. The CDR3 DNA reads as TGTGCCAGCTCACTGTCCCAGGCGCCGAGCAATCAGCCCCAGCATTTT.

In its sample, this clonotype was seen many times. CDR3 residues: CASSLDSRYNEQFF. CDR3 nucleotides: TGTGCCAGCAGCTTAGATAGCAGATACAATGAGCAGTTCTTC. This chain joins TRBV11-2 and TRBJ2-1, with D uncertain. The CDR3 runs to 14 residues. V was pared by 0 bases and J by 4 bases, with 7 bases between. Germline V gene lookup returns CDR1 SGHAT and CDR2 FQNNGV.

At least ten counts were recorded for this clonotype. V and J are TRBV20-1 and TRBJ2-2; 9 nucleotides line up with TRBD1. Trimming removed 4 bases from V and 6 bases from J; junction bases left unmatched: 6. CDR3 size: 14 residues. The germline CDR1 and CDR2 sequences are DFQATT and SNEGSKA (reference sequence). The CDR3 nucleotides read TGCAGTGCTAACCCGGGACAGGGCTCCGGGGAGCTGTTTTTT. This encodes CSANPGQGSGELFF.

This clonotype appeared many times. The chain is built from TRBV7-9 and TRBJ1-2, with 8 bases matching TRBD1. The germline CDR1 and CDR2 sequences are SEHNR and FQNEAQ (reference sequence). The CDR3 covers 13 residues. After removal of 6 bases from V and 8 bases from J, the junction contained 8 bases not matched to a gene. The CDR3 bases are TGTGCCAGCAGTTCGACAGGGGACGGAGGCTACACCTTC. The encoded protein is CASSSTGDGGYTF. The full variable domain, with the rest looked up from reference TRBV7-9 and TRBJ1-2, is DTGVSQNPRHKITKRGQNVTFRCDPISEHNRLYWYRQTLGQGPEFLTYFQNEAQLEKSRLLSDRFSAERPKGSFSTLEIQRTEQGDSAMYLCASSSTGDGGYTFGSGTRLTVV.

This chain uses TRBV18 with TRBJ1-5; D remains ambiguous. V was clipped by 2 bases and J by 0 bases, with 14 bases between them. Germline-derived CDR1 and CDR2 are KGHSH and LQKENI. There are 17 residues in the CDR3. CDR3 sequence: CASSPGLGFNSNQPQHF. The CDR3 bases are TGTGCCAGCTCACCAGGGTTAGGATTTAATAGCAATCAGCCCCAGCATTTT.

This clonotype was detected many times. The V and J genes are TRBV20-1 and TRBJ2-7; TRBD1 is a possible D gene (5 bases). The CDR3 is 13 residues long. Trimming left V 0 bases short and J 2 bases short, with 8 bases between. CDR1 is DFQATT and CDR2 is SNEGSKA in the germline V gene (reference sequence). The CDR3 loop is CSARDNRPYEQYV. CDR3 DNA sequence: TGCAGTGCTAGAGATAACAGGCCCTACGAGCAGTACGTC.

The CDR3 DNA reads as TGTGCCAGCAGTTACTCACGACCGAGCGACTATGGCTACACCTTC. This encodes CASSYSRPSDYGYTF. The chain recombines TRBV6-2 or TRBV6-3 with TRBJ1-2; D unresolved. Trimming removed 0 bases at V and 3 bases at J, with 11 bases between. From germline, CDR1 is MNHEY and CDR2 SVGEGT. The CDR3 runs to 15 residues.

This clonotype was detected many times. The V gene is TRBV12-3 or TRBV12-4, the J gene TRBJ2-3; TRBD2 matches at 7 bases. The ends lost 6 bases at V and 1 base at J; junction bases unmatched: 7. The CDR3 has 15 residues. In DNA form, the CDR3 reads TGTGCCAGCAGCTCAAGTGCGGGGGGCACAGATACGCAGTATTTT. Its protein product is CASSSSAGGTDTQYF.

This clonotype showed up many times. The genes are TRBV24-1 and TRBJ2-1; D is unclear. Between the trimmed V and J ends, which lost 4 bases and 0 bases, there was a span of 9 bases. Germline CDR1 is KGHDR and CDR2 is SFDVKD. The CDR3 loop spans 15 amino acids. CDR3 sequence: CATSEAISSYNEQFF. Here the CDR3 DNA reads TGTGCCACCAGTGAGGCAATCAGCTCCTACAATGAGCAGTTCTTC.

This chain joins TRBV9 and TRBJ1-1, with a weak D call TRBD1 (5 bases). The CDR3 totals 15 residues. CDR1 and CDR2 from the germline V gene are SGDLS and YYNGEE. V dropped 3 bases and J dropped 3 bases, with 15 bases sitting between them. CDR3 sequence: CASSGPPRGDTEAFF. The CDR3 nucleotides are TGTGCCAGCAGCGGCCCCCCCCGGGGGGACACTGAAGCTTTCTTT.

This clonotype was seen many times. The rearrangement links TRBV4-1 to TRBJ2-5; D not resolved. The CDR3 extends over 15 amino acids. Trimming stripped 2 bases from V and 5 bases from J, with 15 bases between. Germline V gene data show CDR1 as MGHRA and CDR2 as YSYEKL. The CDR3 here is CASSQLPRVGETQYF. CDR3 bases: TGCGCCAGCAGCCAACTACCCCGGGTGGGGGAGACCCAGTACTTC.

In its sample, this clonotype was seen many times. V usage is TRBV5-1 and J usage is TRBJ2-1, with D perhaps matching TRBD2 (5 bases). V lost 6 bases, J lost 0 bases, and 13 bases lay in between. CDR1 is SGHRS and CDR2 is YFSETQ in the germline V gene. This CDR3 is 15 amino acids long. In DNA form, the CDR3 reads TGCGCCAGCAATGAGGGAACAAGCTCCTACAATGAGCAGTTCTTC. It specifies CASNEGTSSYNEQFF.

This clonotype was picked up many times. The rearrangement links TRBV7-2 to TRBJ1-6, with TRBD1 matching 7 bases. Trimming at V came to 4 bases and at J to 8 bases, leaving 2 bases not matched to a gene. This CDR3 contains 13 residues. Germline-derived CDR1 and CDR2 are SGHTA and FQGNSA. CDR3 nucleotide sequence: TGTGCCAGCAGCTCGCAGGGGGATTCACCCCTCCACTTT. Its protein is CASSSQGDSPLHF.

V is TRBV4-3 and J is TRBJ1-2; D might be TRBD1 (6 bases). Per the germline V gene, CDR1 is LGHNA and CDR2 is YSLEER. Trimming pared 4 bases from V and 3 bases from J, leaving 15 bases between. The CDR3 sequence is 15 residues long. Here the CDR3 reads CASSPLGGHDYGYTF. CDR3 nucleotides: TGCGCCAGCAGCCCCCTGGGGGGGCATGACTATGGCTACACCTTC.

The chain is built from TRBV6-5 and TRBJ2-7; no clear D gene. V gave up 4 bases and J gave up 3 bases, with 4 bases separating them. This CDR3 comprises 11 residues. Germline CDR1 MNHEY, CDR2 SVGAGI. The CDR3 sequence: CASSCIYEQYV. CDR3 coding DNA: TGTGCCAGCAGTTGTATCTACGAGCAGTACGTC.

The sample holds many counts of this clonotype. The chain uses TRBV3-1 and TRBJ2-5; maybe TRBD1 (5 bases). The CDR3 has 16 amino acids. CDR1 is LGHDT, CDR2 YNNKEL, per germline (reference sequence). The V end lost 1 base, the J end lost 4 bases, and 16 bases lay between the germline ends. The CDR3 is CASSQGGQGRTETQYF. In DNA form, the CDR3 reads TGTGCCAGCAGCCAAGGGGGTCAGGGAAGAACAGAGACCCAGTACTTC.